These T cell receptor beta chains were read from a single sample in a study of T cell responses to AZD1222 COVID-19 vaccine. Sequencing used immunoSEQ multiplex PCR; TCRdb keeps in-frame clones, though not all of them. This table holds under 200,000 clones, around 92% found once. This specimen consisted of peripheral blood, obtained on day 0 of MenACWY control vaccination. These receptors all stem from an adult in good health. Both conserved end residues are part of each CDR3. D genes are given only for firm matches. Clone size appears in some rows only: once, few, many, or a class for an expanded clone.

d_gene,v_gene,abundance,j_gene,CDR3nt,CDR3aa
TRBD2,TRBV9,NA,TRBJ2-1,TGTGCCAGAGCAGTGGCCCGCCTAGCGGGAGGTCGCTCCTACAATGAGCAGTTCTTC,CARAVARLAGGRSYNEQFF
TRBD2,TRBV9,NA,TRBJ2-3,TGTGCCAGCAGCGTAAGCGGGGGCCTAGATACGCAGTATTTT,CASSVSGGLDTQYF
NA,TRBV2,few,TRBJ2-6,TGTGCCAGCAGTGGGGCACCTTCTGGGGCCAACGTCCTGACTTTC,CASSGAPSGANVLTF
NA,TRBV2,few,TRBJ1-2,TGTGCCAGCAGGGTGGGGCAGGGAGCCTTGGATGGCTACACCTTC,CASRVGQGALDGYTF
NA,TRBV3-1/TRBV3-2,NA,TRBJ2-3,TGTGCCAGCAGCCAACCCGGACCCGGGTCGGGCACAGATACGCAGTATTTT,CASSQPGPGSGTDTQYF
NA,TRBV7-2,once,TRBJ2-5,TGTGCCAGCAGCACTCGGGACCTTTGGGGAGAGACCCAGTACTTC,CASSTRDLWGETQYF
TRBD1,TRBV6-5,NA,TRBJ1-1,TGTGCCAGCAGTCGGACAGGTCGGGACACTGAAGCTTTCTTT,CASSRTGRDTEAFF
TRBD2,TRBV7-9,once,TRBJ2-1,TGTGCCAGCAGCCATCGCGGGGGGGGCCGAAGTGAGCAGTTCTTC,CASSHRGGGRSEQFF
NA,TRBV5-5,NA,TRBJ2-7,TGTGCCAGCAGCTTGGTACACAGCGCCGGTGCCTACGAGCAGTACTTC,CASSLVHSAGAYEQYF
NA,TRBV19,once,TRBJ1-5,TGTGCCAGTAGTATAGGGGTTAGCAATCAGCCCCAGCATTTT,CASSIGVSNQPQHF
NA,TRBV28,NA,TRBJ2-1,TGTGCCAGCTCCCCCCCGGGGTGGCAGGGTCGGAGTGAGCAGTTCTTC,CASSPPGWQGRSEQFF
NA,TRBV2,NA,TRBJ1-1,TGTGCCAGCACCGGAACGGTTGTGAACACTGAAGCTTTCTTT,CASTGTVVNTEAFF
NA,TRBV6-1,NA,TRBJ1-2,TGTGCCAGCAGTGAAAGGCAGCCTTCACTCCAAAGTTACACCTTC,CASSERQPSLQSYTF
TRBD1,TRBV6-4,few,TRBJ2-2,TGTGCCAGCAGTCGGTGGGGACAGGGCTCGAACACCGGGGAGCTGTTTTTT,CASSRWGQGSNTGELFF
TRBD1,TRBV10-3,NA,TRBJ2-3,TGTGCCATCAGCAGGGGGTTCACAGATACGCAGTATTTT,CAISRGFTDTQYF
NA,TRBV3-1/TRBV3-2,NA,TRBJ1-6,TGTGCCAGCAGCCAACGCCGGACTCTCAACTTT,CASSQRRTLNF
NA,TRBV11-1,NA,TRBJ2-7,TGTGCCAGCAGCTTAAAAATAGACGGGGTCGAGCAGTACTTC,CASSLKIDGVEQYF
TRBD1,TRBV30,NA,TRBJ1-5,TGTGCCTGGAGTGTACGCTCGGGACAGGGGGATCAGCCCCAGCATTTT,CAWSVRSGQGDQPQHF
TRBD1,TRBV6-4,once,TRBJ1-2,TGTGCCAGCAGTGCGACAGGGGGCGGCTATGGCTACACCTTC,CASSATGGGYGYTF
NA,TRBV19,NA,TRBJ1-1,TGTGCCAGTAGTATTGGCAGCACTGAAGCTTTCTTT,CASSIGSTEAFF
NA,TRBV15,NA,TRBJ1-3,TGTGCCACCAGCAGAGATTTCGGTTCTGGAAACACCATATATTTT,CATSRDFGSGNTIYF
NA,TRBV28,NA,TRBJ1-5,TGTGCCAGCAGCCTCATGAATCAGCCCCAGCATTTT,CASSLMNQPQHF
TRBD1,TRBV28,few,TRBJ1-4,TGTGCCAGCAGGCCCACGGGACAGGAGGGAAAACTGTTTTTT,CASRPTGQEGKLFF
NA,TRBV14,NA,TRBJ1-1,TGTGCCAGCAAAAGGGAGGGAACTGAAGCTTTCTTT,CASKREGTEAFF
NA,TRBV7-9,NA,TRBJ2-1,TGTGCCAGCAGCGCCGGGCCCGAGCAGTTCTTC,CASSAGPEQFF
TRBD1,TRBV12-3/TRBV12-4,NA,TRBJ1-1,TGTGCCAGCAGTGGACAGGTGGACACTGAAGCTTTCTTT,CASSGQVDTEAFF
NA,TRBV5-1,NA,TRBJ1-1,TGCGCCAGCAGCTTGAACCTTGCAGGGGTCTCGAACACTGAAGCTTTCTTT,CASSLNLAGVSNTEAFF